A selection of T cell receptor beta chains follows, all from one sample in a study of blood T cell repertoires in COVID-19. Generated by immunoSEQ multiplex PCR, the TCRdb table keeps only in-frame clones and is missing some. Of 50,000 to 70,000 clones listed, around 85% are singletons. The material sequenced was peripheral blood. The receptors come from a woman in her 70s with active COVID-19. CDR3s include the opening cysteine and the closing phenylalanine or tryptophan. Fields, in order: CDR3 DNA, CDR3 protein, D gene, J gene, CDR3 length, V gene, clone size. The D gene is left open where the match is weak. Some rows mark clone size as missing; the rest say once, few, many or name a class of expanded clone.

DNA: TGTGCCAGCAGCCCGACAGGGTCCTACAATGAGCAGTTCTTC
CDR3: CASSPTGSYNEQFF
D: TRBD1
J: TRBJ2-1
length: 14
V: TRBV3-1/TRBV3-2
size: -

DNA: TGTGCCAGCAGTTTAGACAGGGGCTATGGCTACACCTTC
CDR3: CASSLDRGYGYTF
D: TRBD1
J: TRBJ1-2
length: 13
V: TRBV28
size: -

DNA: TGCGCCAGCAGCTTGGAGCGGGAGGATGCCAATGAGCAGTTCTTC
CDR3: CASSLEREDANEQFF
D: TRBD2
J: TRBJ2-1
length: 15
V: TRBV5-1
size: -

DNA: TGTGCCAGCAGTTTGGTAGGGGCGGATGGGAAGCAGTACTTC
CDR3: CASSLVGADGKQYF
D: -
J: TRBJ2-7
length: 14
V: TRBV28
size: -

DNA: TGCGCCAGCAGAGAGAATGAGCAGTTCTTC
CDR3: CASRENEQFF
D: -
J: TRBJ2-1
length: 10
V: TRBV5-1
size: -

DNA: TGTGCCAGCAGCTTAGTACAGGGGTATTATGGCTACACCTTC
CDR3: CASSLVQGYYGYTF
D: TRBD1
J: TRBJ1-2
length: 14
V: TRBV7-9
size: -

DNA: TGTGCCACCAGTGACCTCTGGGACAGGGTGGTTTGCGAGCAGTACTTC
CDR3: CATSDLWDRVVCEQYF
D: TRBD1
J: TRBJ2-7
length: 16
V: TRBV24-1
size: -

DNA: TGCGCCAGCAGCTCGGACAGCTCCTACAATGAGCAGTTCTTC
CDR3: CASSSDSSYNEQFF
D: -
J: TRBJ2-1
length: 14
V: TRBV5-1
size: -

DNA: TGTGCCAGCGGGGGACTAGCTTACGAGCAGTACTTC
CDR3: CASGGLAYEQYF
D: TRBD2
J: TRBJ2-7
length: 12
V: TRBV28
size: -

DNA: TGCGCCAGTACCGACGGCGGCTCCTACAATGAGCAGTTCTTC
CDR3: CASTDGGSYNEQFF
D: -
J: TRBJ2-1
length: 14
V: TRBV10-1
size: few

DNA: TGTGCTAGTGGTTTGACGGGGACAGGGGGGTTTCTTGGTGGCTACACCTTC
CDR3: CASGLTGTGGFLGGYTF
D: TRBD1
J: TRBJ1-2
length: 17
V: TRBV12-5
size: -

DNA: TGCGCCAGCAGCTCGGACAGGGGGCTAGGCTATGGCTACACCTTC
CDR3: CASSSDRGLGYGYTF
D: TRBD1
J: TRBJ1-2
length: 15
V: TRBV5-1
size: -

DNA: TGTGCCAGCAGTAAGGGACAGGGGGTCACCTTC
CDR3: CASSKGQGVTF
D: TRBD1
J: TRBJ1-2
length: 11
V: TRBV12-3/TRBV12-4
size: few

DNA: TGTGCCAGCAGCTTGTCGGGGGGCGCCTACGAGCAGTACTTC
CDR3: CASSLSGGAYEQYF
D: -
J: TRBJ2-7
length: 14
V: TRBV7-9
size: -

DNA: TGTGCCAGCAGCCCCCCTCCGGGAGTCGGGAAAGAGACCCAGTACTTC
CDR3: CASSPPPGVGKETQYF
D: -
J: TRBJ2-5
length: 16
V: TRBV7-9
size: -

DNA: TGTGCCAGCAGCCAACAGGGGAGTAGAGAGGGAGAGACCCAGTACTTC
CDR3: CASSQQGSREGETQYF
D: TRBD1
J: TRBJ2-5
length: 16
V: TRBV7-2
size: -

DNA: TGTGCCAGCAGCCGGGGACTAGCGGGAAGCGGAAATGAGCAGTTCTTC
CDR3: CASSRGLAGSGNEQFF
D: TRBD2
J: TRBJ2-1
length: 16
V: TRBV11-3
size: -

DNA: TGTGCCAGCAGCCGAGAATACAGGGGTGGAGAAACTGAAGCTTTCTTT
CDR3: CASSREYRGGETEAFF
D: TRBD1
J: TRBJ1-1
length: 16
V: TRBV3-1/TRBV3-2
size: once

DNA: TGTGCCAGCAGCGGACTAGCGGTAATCCGGAACACCGGGGAGCTGTTTTTT
CDR3: CASSGLAVIRNTGELFF
D: TRBD2
J: TRBJ2-2
length: 17
V: TRBV13
size: once

DNA: TGTGCCAGCCGGCCCACAGGGTCCTCTGGAAACACCATATATTTT
CDR3: CASRPTGSSGNTIYF
D: -
J: TRBJ1-3
length: 15
V: TRBV6-5
size: -

DNA: TGTGCCAGCAGTTTATATCTTGGACAAGGGTACGAGCAGTACTTC
CDR3: CASSLYLGQGYEQYF
D: -
J: TRBJ2-7
length: 15
V: TRBV28
size: -

DNA: TGCGCCAGCAGCCAAGAAGCCTCCGGGACTAGCGGGAGGCAAAGCACAGATACGCAGTATTTT
CDR3: CASSQEASGTSGRQSTDTQYF
D: TRBD2
J: TRBJ2-3
length: 21
V: TRBV4-1
size: -

DNA: TGTGCCAGCAGTAAAGGACAGGGGCAACAGCCCCAGCATTTT
CDR3: CASSKGQGQQPQHF
D: TRBD1
J: TRBJ1-5
length: 14
V: TRBV2
size: -

DNA: TGTGCCAGCAGCGCCCGACAGGGGGGCGGGAACACTGAAGCTTTCTTT
CDR3: CASSARQGGGNTEAFF
D: -
J: TRBJ1-1
length: 16
V: TRBV21-1
size: -

DNA: TGTGCCAGTAGTTCCAGACAGGGAAACCCCGAAGCTTTCTTT
CDR3: CASSSRQGNPEAFF
D: TRBD1
J: TRBJ1-1
length: 14
V: TRBV19
size: -

DNA: TGTGCCAGCAGCTTAGGGGCGGGAGCCGGTTACAATGAGCAGTTCTTC
CDR3: CASSLGAGAGYNEQFF
D: TRBD2
J: TRBJ2-1
length: 16
V: TRBV7-6
size: -

DNA: TGCGCCAGCAGCGCTTGGACAGACTACGAGCAGTACTTC
CDR3: CASSAWTDYEQYF
D: -
J: TRBJ2-7
length: 13
V: TRBV5-1
size: -

DNA: TGCGCCAGCACCCTTACAAACGACAATGAGCAGTTCTTC
CDR3: CASTLTNDNEQFF
D: -
J: TRBJ2-1
length: 13
V: TRBV5-1
size: -

DNA: TGTGCCAGTAGTATAGAGACAGGCGGGTCGTACGAGCAGTACTTC
CDR3: CASSIETGGSYEQYF
D: -
J: TRBJ2-7
length: 15
V: TRBV19
size: -

DNA: TGTGCCAGCCAGACCGGGCGAGGGGGCTACACCTTC
CDR3: CASQTGRGGYTF
D: -
J: TRBJ1-2
length: 12
V: TRBV14
size: -

DNA: TGCAGCGTTGTGGCCCCGTCAGGCACAGATACGCAGTATTTT
CDR3: CSVVAPSGTDTQYF
D: -
J: TRBJ2-3
length: 14
V: TRBV29-1
size: -

DNA: TGTGCCAGCAGCGAACTCCGGACAGGTACTAGGGGCTACACCTTC
CDR3: CASSELRTGTRGYTF
D: TRBD1
J: TRBJ1-2
length: 15
V: TRBV2
size: -

DNA: TGTGCCAGCAGCTTACGGGAAGGGAGGCTCGACGAGCAGTACTTC
CDR3: CASSLREGRLDEQYF
D: -
J: TRBJ2-7
length: 15
V: TRBV13
size: once

DNA: TGTGCCAGCAGCTTAGAAAGGGAGGGTAACTATGGCTACACCTTC
CDR3: CASSLEREGNYGYTF
D: -
J: TRBJ1-2
length: 15
V: TRBV11-2
size: -

DNA: TGTGCCAGCGGGCAGGGAGGCGCCACCGGGGAGCTGTTTTTT
CDR3: CASGQGGATGELFF
D: -
J: TRBJ2-2
length: 14
V: TRBV11-3
size: -